This T cell receptor (beta chain) appears in the sequencing data of a study of blood T cells in healthy people across ages. This CDR3 has 14 amino acids. CDR1 is DFQATT, CDR2 SNEGSKA, per germline (reference sequence). V was clipped by 0 bases and J by 0 bases; unmatched bases: 1. PCR was performed a second time for about 6 to 12 cycles using a sample-barcoded 5' primer and a J-beta primer mix. MiXCR, run by TCRdb on the 5' RACE reads, gives a single entry per CDR3 protein. The sample holds 1.5 million to 2 million distinct CDR3 sequences, almost 35% seen once. The chain uses TRBV20-1 and TRBJ2-7, with TRBD2 matching 8 bases. The clonotype was recovered from a woman aged 25-40 years in good health. The sample was blood. DNA for the CDR3: TGCAGTGCTAGAGACACTAGCGGCTCCTACGAGCAGTACTTC. Protein sequence: CSARDTSGSYEQYF.